The text below deals with one T cell receptor (beta chain). Its antigen remains unidentified. These data belong to a study of high-grade serous ovarian cancer treatment subgroups. About the study: On average, approximately 15,000 reads and thousands of unique TCR beta rearrangements were obtained per sample. General study results and limits: Repertoire similarity ranged roughly 0.11 to 0.85 between tumors of one patient. TCR clonal relatedness correlated positively with neoantigen level.

The V end lost 4 bases, the J end lost 2 bases, and 27 bases lay between the germline ends. Germline values: CDR1 SGHTA, CDR2 FQGNSA. The length of the CDR3 is 19 residues. The tumor samples were collected prior to definitive surgery or chemotherapy. Using immunoSEQ multiplex PCR, the repertoire was profiled, and TCRdb retains in-frame clones only, with some absent. Among 2,500 to 4,000 clones listed, 50% to 70% were seen once. The chain combines TRBV7-2 with TRBJ2-7; weak D call: TRBD2 (7 bases). The sequence was obtained from a human donor with high-grade serous ovarian cancer. The specimen was tumor tissue. CDR3 residues: CASSYLGGGAFSATYEQYF. The DNA of the CDR3 is TGTGCCAGCAGCTACTTGGGTGGGGGGGCCTTCTCGGCAACCTACGAGCAGTACTTC.